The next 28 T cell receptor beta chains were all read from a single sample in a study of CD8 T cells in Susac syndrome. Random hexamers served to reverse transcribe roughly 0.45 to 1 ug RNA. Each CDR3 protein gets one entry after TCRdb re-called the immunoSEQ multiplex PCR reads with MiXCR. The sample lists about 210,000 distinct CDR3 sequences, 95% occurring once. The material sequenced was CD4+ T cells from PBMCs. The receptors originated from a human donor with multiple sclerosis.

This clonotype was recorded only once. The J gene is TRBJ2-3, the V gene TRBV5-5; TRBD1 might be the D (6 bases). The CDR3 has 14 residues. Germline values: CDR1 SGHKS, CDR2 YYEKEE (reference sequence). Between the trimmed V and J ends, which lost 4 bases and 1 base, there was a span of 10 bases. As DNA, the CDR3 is TGTGCCAGCAGCCCCCCAGGGGGCACAGATACGCAGTATTTT. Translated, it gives CASSPPGGTDTQYF.

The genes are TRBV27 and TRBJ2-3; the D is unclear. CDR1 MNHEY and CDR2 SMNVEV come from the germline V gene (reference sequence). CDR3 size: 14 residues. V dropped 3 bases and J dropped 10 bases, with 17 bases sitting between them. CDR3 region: CASSFAAGGLSQYF. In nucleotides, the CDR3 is TGTGCCAGCAGTTTCGCGGCAGGCGGTTTGTCGCAGTATTTT.

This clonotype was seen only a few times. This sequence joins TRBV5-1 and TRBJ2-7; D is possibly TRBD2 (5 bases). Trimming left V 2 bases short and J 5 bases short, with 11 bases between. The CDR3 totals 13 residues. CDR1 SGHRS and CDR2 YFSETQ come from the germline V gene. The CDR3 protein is CASSFGGSDEQYF. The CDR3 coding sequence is TGCGCCAGCAGCTTTGGAGGATCTGACGAGCAGTACTTC.

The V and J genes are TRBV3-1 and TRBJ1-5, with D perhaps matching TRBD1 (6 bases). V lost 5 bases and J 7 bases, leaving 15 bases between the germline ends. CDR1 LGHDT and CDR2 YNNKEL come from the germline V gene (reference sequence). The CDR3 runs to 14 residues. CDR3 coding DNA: TGTGCCAGCAGCGAAACAGGGATCGGCCAGCCCCAGCATTTT. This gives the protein CASSETGIGQPQHF.

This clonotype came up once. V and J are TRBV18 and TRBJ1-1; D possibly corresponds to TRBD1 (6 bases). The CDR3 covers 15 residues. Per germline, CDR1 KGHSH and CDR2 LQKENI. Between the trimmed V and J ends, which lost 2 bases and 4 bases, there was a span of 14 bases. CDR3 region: CASSPTTGLSTEAFF. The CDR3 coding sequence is TGTGCCAGCTCACCAACTACAGGGTTGAGCACTGAAGCTTTCTTT.

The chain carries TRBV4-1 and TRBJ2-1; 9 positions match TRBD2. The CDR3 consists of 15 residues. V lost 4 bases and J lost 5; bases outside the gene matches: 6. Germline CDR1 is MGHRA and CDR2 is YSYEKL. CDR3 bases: TGCGCCAGCAGCCGTAGCGGGGGCCGCGACAATGAGCAGTTCTTC. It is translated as CASSRSGGRDNEQFF.

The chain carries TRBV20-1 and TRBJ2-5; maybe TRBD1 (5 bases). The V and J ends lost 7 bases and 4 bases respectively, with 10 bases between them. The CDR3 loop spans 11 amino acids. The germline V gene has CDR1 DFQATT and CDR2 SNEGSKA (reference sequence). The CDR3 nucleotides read TGCAGTGTTGGTAGGGGAGAGACCCAGTACTTC. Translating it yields CSVGRGETQYF.

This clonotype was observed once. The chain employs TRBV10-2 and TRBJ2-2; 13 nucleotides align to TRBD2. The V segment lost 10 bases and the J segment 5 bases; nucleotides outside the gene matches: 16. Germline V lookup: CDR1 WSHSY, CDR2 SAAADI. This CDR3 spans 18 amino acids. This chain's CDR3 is CATESPGLAGRGTGELFF. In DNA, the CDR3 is TGCGCCACCGAGTCTCCGGGACTAGCGGGAAGGGGGACCGGGGAGCTGTTTTTT.

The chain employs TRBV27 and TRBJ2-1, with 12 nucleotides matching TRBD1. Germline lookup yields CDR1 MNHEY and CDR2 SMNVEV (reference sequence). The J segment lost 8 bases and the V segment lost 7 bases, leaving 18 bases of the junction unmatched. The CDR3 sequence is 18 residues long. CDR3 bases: TGTGCCAGCAAGTTTAAGGGACAGGGGGCTTCGCGGTTAGATGAGCAGTTCTTC. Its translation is CASKFKGQGASRLDEQFF.

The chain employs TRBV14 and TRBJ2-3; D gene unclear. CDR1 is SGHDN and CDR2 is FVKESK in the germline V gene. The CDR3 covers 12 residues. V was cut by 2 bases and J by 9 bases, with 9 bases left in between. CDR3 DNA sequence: TGTGCCAGCAGCCAACTCGCGAAGACGCAGTATTTT. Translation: CASSQLAKTQYF.

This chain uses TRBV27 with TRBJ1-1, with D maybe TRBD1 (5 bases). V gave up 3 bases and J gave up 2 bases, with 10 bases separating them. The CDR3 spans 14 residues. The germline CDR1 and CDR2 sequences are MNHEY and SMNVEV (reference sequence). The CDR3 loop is CASSLAGLNTEAFF. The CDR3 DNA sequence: TGTGCCAGCAGTTTGGCAGGGTTAAACACTGAAGCTTTCTTT.

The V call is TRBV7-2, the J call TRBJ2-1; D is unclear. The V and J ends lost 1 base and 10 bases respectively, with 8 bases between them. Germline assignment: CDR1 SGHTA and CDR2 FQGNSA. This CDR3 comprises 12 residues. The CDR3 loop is CASSLDRAEQFF. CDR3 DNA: TGTGCCAGCAGCTTAGATCGAGCAGAGCAGTTCTTC.

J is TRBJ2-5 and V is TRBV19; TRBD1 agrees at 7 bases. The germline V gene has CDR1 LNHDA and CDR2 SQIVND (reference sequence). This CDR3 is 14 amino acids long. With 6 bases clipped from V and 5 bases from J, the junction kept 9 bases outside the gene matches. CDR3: CASSSGQAWETQYF. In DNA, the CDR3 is TGTGCCAGTAGCTCCGGACAGGCATGGGAGACCCAGTACTTC.

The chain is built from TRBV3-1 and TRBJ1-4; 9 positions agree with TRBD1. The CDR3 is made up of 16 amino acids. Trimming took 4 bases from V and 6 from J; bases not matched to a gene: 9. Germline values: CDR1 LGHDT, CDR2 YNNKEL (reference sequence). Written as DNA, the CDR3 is TGTGCCAGCAGCCCGTTGATGGACAGGGGAGATGAAAAACTGTTTTTT. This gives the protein CASSPLMDRGDEKLFF.

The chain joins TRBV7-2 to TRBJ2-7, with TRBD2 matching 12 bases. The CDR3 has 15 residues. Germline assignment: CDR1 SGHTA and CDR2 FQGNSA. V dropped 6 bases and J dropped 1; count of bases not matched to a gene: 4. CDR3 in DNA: TGTGCCAGCAGGCCACTAGCGGGGGGTTCCTACGAGCAGTACTTC. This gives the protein CASRPLAGGSYEQYF.

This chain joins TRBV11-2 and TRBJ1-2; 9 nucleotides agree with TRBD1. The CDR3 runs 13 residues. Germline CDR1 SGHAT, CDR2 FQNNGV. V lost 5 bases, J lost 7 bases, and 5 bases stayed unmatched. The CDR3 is CASSLRDRVGYTF. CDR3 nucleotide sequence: TGTGCCAGCAGCCTCCGGGACAGGGTTGGCTACACCTTC.

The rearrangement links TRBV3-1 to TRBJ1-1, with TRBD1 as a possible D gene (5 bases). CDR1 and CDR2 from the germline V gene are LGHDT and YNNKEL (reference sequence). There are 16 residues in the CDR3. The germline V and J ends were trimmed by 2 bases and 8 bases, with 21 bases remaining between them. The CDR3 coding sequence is TGTGCCAGCAGCCAATTAGGTCTGGGGGAGTATTCCGAAGCTTTCTTT. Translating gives CASSQLGLGEYSEAFF.

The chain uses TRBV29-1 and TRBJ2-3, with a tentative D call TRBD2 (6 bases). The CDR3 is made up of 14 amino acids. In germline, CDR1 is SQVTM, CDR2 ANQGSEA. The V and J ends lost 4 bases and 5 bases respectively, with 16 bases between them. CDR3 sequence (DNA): TGCAGCGTTGTGCCGGCGGGAAGGGGAGATACGCAGTATTTT. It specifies CSVVPAGRGDTQYF.

The CDR3 loop is CASSSQSDTQYF. The CDR3 DNA reads TGTGCCAGCAGTTCGCAATCCGATACGCAGTATTTT. The chain recombines TRBV6-2 or TRBV6-3 with TRBJ2-3; D uncertain. Trimming removed 4 bases from V and 6 bases from J, with 8 bases in between. This CDR3 has 12 residues. Germline V gene lookup returns CDR1 MNHEY and CDR2 SVGEGT.

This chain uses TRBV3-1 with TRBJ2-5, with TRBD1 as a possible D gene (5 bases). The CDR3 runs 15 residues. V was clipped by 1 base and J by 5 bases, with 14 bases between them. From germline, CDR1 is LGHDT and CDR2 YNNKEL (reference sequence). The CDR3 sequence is CASSQGPQGWETQYF. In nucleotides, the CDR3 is TGTGCCAGCAGCCAAGGGCCCCAGGGATGGGAGACCCAGTACTTC.

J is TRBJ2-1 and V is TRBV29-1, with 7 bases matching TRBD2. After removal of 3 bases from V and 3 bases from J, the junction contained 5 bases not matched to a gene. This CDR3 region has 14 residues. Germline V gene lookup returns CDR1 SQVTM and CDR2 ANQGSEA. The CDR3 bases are TGCAGCGTTGAGGCGGGAGTCGTCTACAATGAGCAGTTCTTC. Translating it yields CSVEAGVVYNEQFF.

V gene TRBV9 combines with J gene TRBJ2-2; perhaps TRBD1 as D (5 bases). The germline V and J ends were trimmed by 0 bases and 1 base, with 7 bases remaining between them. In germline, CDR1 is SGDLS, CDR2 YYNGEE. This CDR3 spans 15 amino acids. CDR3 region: CASSVVDRNTGELFF. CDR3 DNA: TGTGCCAGCAGCGTAGTCGACAGGAACACCGGGGAGCTGTTTTTT.

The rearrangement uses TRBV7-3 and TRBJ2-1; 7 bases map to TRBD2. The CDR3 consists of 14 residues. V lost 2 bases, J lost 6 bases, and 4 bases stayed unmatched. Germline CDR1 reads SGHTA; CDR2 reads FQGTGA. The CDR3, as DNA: TGTGCCAGCAGCTTAGGGAGGACTAGCAATGAGCAGTTCTTC. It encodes CASSLGRTSNEQFF.

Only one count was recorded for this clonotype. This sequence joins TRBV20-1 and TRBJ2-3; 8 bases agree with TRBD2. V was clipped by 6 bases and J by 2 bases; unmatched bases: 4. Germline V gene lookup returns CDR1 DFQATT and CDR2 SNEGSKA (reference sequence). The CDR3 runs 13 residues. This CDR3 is CSAFSGITDTQYF. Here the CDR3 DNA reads TGCAGTGCGTTTAGCGGGATCACAGATACGCAGTATTTT.

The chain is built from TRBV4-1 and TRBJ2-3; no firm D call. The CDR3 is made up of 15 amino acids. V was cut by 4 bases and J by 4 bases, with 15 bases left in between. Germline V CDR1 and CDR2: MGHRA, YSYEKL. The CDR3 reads CASSPADRSADTQYF. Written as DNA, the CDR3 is TGCGCCAGCAGCCCCGCTGACCGGAGCGCAGATACGCAGTATTTT.

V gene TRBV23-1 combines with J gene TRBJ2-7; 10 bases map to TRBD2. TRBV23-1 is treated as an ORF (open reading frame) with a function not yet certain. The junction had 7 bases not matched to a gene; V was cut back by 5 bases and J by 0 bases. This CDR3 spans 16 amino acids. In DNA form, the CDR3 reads TGCGCCAGCAGTTCCCGACTAGCGGGCACCTCCTACGAGCAGTACTTC. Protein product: CASSSRLAGTSYEQYF.

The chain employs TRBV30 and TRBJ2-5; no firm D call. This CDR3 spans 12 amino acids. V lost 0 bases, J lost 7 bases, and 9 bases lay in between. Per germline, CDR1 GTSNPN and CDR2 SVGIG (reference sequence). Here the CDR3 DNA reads TGTGCCTGGAGTGTACTCTCCGCGACCCAGTACTTC. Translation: CAWSVLSATQYF.

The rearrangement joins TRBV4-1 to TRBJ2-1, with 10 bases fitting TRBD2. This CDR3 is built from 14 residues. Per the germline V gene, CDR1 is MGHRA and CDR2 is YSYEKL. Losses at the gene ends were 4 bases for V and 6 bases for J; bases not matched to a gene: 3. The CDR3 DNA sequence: TGCGCCAGCAGCCTCGGGACTAGCGTCAATGAGCAGTTCTTC. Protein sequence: CASSLGTSVNEQFF.